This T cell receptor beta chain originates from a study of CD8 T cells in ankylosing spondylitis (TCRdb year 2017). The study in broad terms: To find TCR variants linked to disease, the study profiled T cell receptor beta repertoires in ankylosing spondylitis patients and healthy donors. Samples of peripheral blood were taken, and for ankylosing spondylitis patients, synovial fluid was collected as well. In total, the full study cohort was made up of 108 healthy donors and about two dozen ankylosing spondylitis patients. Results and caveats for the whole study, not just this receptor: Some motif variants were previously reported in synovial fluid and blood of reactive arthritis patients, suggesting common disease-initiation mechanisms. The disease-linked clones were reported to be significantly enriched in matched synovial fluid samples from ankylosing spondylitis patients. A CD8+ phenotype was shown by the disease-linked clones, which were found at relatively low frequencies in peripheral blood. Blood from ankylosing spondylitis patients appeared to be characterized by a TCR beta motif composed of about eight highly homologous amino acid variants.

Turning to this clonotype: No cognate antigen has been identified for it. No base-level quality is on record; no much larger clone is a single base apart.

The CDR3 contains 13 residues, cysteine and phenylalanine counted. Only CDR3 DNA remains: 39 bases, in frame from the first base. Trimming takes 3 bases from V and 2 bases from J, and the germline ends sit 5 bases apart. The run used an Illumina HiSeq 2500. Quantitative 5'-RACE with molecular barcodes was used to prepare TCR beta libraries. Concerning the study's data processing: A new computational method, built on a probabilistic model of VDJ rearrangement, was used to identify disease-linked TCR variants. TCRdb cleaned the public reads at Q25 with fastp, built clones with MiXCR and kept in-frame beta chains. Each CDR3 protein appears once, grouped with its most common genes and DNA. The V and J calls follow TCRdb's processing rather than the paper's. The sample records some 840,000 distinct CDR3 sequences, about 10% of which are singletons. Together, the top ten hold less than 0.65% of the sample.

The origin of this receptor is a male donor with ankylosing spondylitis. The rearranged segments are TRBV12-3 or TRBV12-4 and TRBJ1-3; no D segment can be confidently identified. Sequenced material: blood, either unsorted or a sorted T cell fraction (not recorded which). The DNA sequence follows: TGTGCCAGCAGTTTCGTAGCTGGAAACACCATATATTTT. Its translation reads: CASSFVAGNTIYF.